What follows are 8 T cell receptor beta chains derived from one specimen sequenced in a study of shared clonotypes between healthy human individuals. The protocol was immunoSEQ multiplex PCR, while the TCRdb copy is restricted to in-frame clones and leaves out a portion. The sample has 2 million to 3 million clones; more than 90% are singletons. The sequencing input was naive CD4+ T cells sorted from blood. Subset in this sample: CD45RA+ positively selected. The receptors were gathered from a man aged 18 to 29 in good health.

J is TRBJ2-5 and V is TRBV5-6; D is unclear. Trimming removed 4 bases at V and 5 bases at J, with 21 bases between. The CDR3 length is 16 residues. Germline CDR1 is SGHDT and CDR2 is YYEEEE. In DNA form, the CDR3 reads TGTGCCAGCAGCGCCCCCCCGAGGACGATCGGGGAGACCCAGTACTTC. It specifies CASSAPPRTIGETQYF. The full variable domain, its missing parts supplied by reference TRBV5-6 and TRBJ2-5, is DAGVTQSPTHLIKTRGQQVTLRCSPKSGHDTVSWYQQALGQGPQFIFQYYEEEERQRGNFPDRFSGHQFPNYSSELNVNALLLGDSALYLCASSAPPRTIGETQYFGPGTRLLVL.

The J gene is TRBJ2-7, the V gene TRBV18; D unresolved. V was shortened by 6 bases and J by 0 bases, with 18 bases between the two germline ends. Germline CDR1 reads KGHSH; CDR2 reads LQKENI. The CDR3 length is 16 residues. CDR3 DNA sequence: TGTGCCAGCTCGACCACATTGCCTGTAAGCTCCTACGAGCAGTACTTC. This sequence encodes CASSTTLPVSSYEQYF.

Comments on this clone: Other nucleotide sequences in the sample specify the same CDR3. DNA for the CDR3: TGTGCCAGCAGCTCCTCCCTATCCTACGAGCAGTACTTC. It specifies CASSSSLSYEQYF. V is TRBV7-2 and J is TRBJ2-7; no firm D call. There are 13 residues in the CDR3. Germline V CDR1 and CDR2: SGHTA, FQGNSA. V lost 4 bases to trimming and J lost 1 base, with 8 bases between them.

The chain employs TRBV30 and TRBJ2-3, with D maybe TRBD1 (5 bases). The germline CDR1 and CDR2 sequences are GTSNPN and SVGIG (reference sequence). V lost 3 bases and J 2 bases, leaving 9 bases between the germline ends. The CDR3 contains 13 residues. The CDR3 is CAWSSGPTDTQYF. CDR3 DNA sequence: TGTGCCTGGAGCTCAGGGCCCACAGATACGCAGTATTTT.

Regarding this clone: Distinct nucleotide sequences in the sample also encode this CDR3. J is TRBJ1-4 and V is TRBV4-3; D not certain. Per germline, CDR1 LGHNA and CDR2 YSLEER. The CDR3 is 15 amino acids. Trimming stripped 0 bases from V and 0 bases from J, with 5 bases between. The CDR3 coding sequence is TGCGCCAGCAGCCAAGAAGGTACAACTAATGAAAAACTGTTTTTT. Protein: CASSQEGTTNEKLFF.

The V and J genes are TRBV6-5 and TRBJ1-6, with D tentatively TRBD1 (5 bases). Trimming took off 2 bases at V and 1 base at J, with 9 bases between the two ends. Germline CDR1 is MNHEY and CDR2 is SVGAGI. CDR3 size: 16 residues. CDR3 in amino acids: CASSYAGGSYNSPLHF. The CDR3 coding sequence is TGTGCCAGCAGTTACGCGGGGGGATCCTATAATTCACCCCTCCACTTT.

The rearrangement uses TRBV9 and TRBJ1-2; 9 bases match TRBD1. Germline V gene data show CDR1 as SGDLS and CDR2 as YYNGEE. V shed 0 bases, J shed 7 bases, and the junction held 7 bases outside the gene matches. This CDR3 region has 15 residues. The chain's CDR3 is CASSVVQGARSGYTF. Here the CDR3 DNA reads TGTGCCAGCAGCGTAGTACAGGGGGCGCGGTCTGGCTACACCTTC.

This rearrangement joins TRBV28 to TRBJ1-2; no firm D call. Germline V gives CDR1 MDHEN, CDR2 SYDVKM. Trimming shortened V by 7 bases and J by 3 bases, and 9 bases separated the two germline ends. The CDR3 sequence is 12 residues long. CDR3 sequence: CASNGEDYGYTF. As DNA, the CDR3 is TGTGCCAGCAACGGGGAAGACTATGGCTACACCTTC.